The clone carrying this TCR beta chain was seen more than once but under ten times. Its matching antigen is unknown. A J-beta primer mix and a sample-barcoded 5' primer were used in a second PCR of about 7 to 12 cycles. TCRdb re-derived calls from the 5' RACE reads in MiXCR, one entry per CDR3 protein. The sample has 1.5 million to 2 million distinct CDR3 sequences, about 28% seen once; the top ten hold 7.7%. The data stem from a study of blood T cells in healthy people across ages. Germline V gene lookup returns CDR1 MNHEY and CDR2 SVGAGI. CDR3 length: 16 residues. V was pared by 7 bases and J by 8 bases, with 21 bases between. Overall study findings and caveats: Whereas aged donors had fewer naive CD4+ cells, long-lived donors had more of them and higher diversity.

Sequencing was done on a sample of blood. This sequence was found in a woman aged 25 to 39 in good health. J is TRBJ1-6 and V is TRBV6-5, with D uncertain. The DNA for the CDR3 is TGTGCCAGCACGGCCTATTTCGGAGTCGGGGATTCACCCCTCCACTTT. It is translated as CASTAYFGVGDSPLHF.